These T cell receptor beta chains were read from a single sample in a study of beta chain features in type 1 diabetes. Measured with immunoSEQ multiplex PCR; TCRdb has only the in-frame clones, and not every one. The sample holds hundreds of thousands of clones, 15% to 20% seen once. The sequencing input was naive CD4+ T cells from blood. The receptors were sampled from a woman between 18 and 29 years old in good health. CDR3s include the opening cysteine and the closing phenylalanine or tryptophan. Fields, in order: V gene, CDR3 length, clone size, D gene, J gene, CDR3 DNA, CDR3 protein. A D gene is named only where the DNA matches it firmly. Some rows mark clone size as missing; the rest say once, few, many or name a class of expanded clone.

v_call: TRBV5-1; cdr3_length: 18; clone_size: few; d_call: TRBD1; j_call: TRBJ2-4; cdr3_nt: TGCGCCAGCAGCTATACTTCGGCAAGACAGGGAAGGAACAACATTCAGTACTTC; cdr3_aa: CASSYTSARQGRNNIQYF
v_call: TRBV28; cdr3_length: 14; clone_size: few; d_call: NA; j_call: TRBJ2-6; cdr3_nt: TGTGCCAGCAGGCTGAGTTCTGGGGCCAACGTCCTGACTTTC; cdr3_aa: CASRLSSGANVLTF
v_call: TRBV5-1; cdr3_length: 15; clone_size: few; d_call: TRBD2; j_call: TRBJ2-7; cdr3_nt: TGCGCCAGCAGGTGGGCTAGCGGGCCCCTGGACGAGCAGTACTTC; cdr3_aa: CASRWASGPLDEQYF
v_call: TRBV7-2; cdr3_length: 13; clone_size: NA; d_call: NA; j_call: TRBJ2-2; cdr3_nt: TGTGCCAGCAGCTTAGACTTCGCCGGGGAGCTGTTTTTT; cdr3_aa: CASSLDFAGELFF
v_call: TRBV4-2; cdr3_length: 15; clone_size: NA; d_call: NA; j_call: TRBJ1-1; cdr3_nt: TGTGCCAGCAGCCCTAGACACGGGCTTATGACTGAAGCTTTCTTT; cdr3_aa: CASSPRHGLMTEAFF
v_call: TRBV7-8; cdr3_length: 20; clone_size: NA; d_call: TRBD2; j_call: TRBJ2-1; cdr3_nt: TGTGCCAGCAGCTTAGGGCGCTTGGCGCGCGGGAGGGCCGGATACAATGAGCAGTTCTTC; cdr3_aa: CASSLGRLARGRAGYNEQFF
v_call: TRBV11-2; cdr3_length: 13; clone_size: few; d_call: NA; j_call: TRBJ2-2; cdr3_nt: TGTGCCAGCAGCCAAGCCGGGGCCGGGGAGCTGTTTTTT; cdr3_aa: CASSQAGAGELFF
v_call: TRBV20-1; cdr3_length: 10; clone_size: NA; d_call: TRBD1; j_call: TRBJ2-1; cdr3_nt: TGCAGTGCTTACAGGGGAGAGCAGTTCTTC; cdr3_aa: CSAYRGEQFF
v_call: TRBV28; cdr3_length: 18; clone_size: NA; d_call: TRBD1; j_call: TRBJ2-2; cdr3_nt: TGTGCCAGCAGTCTTAGCCCGGGACAGGGGACCTCCAGCGGGGAGCTGTTTTTT; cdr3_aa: CASSLSPGQGTSSGELFF
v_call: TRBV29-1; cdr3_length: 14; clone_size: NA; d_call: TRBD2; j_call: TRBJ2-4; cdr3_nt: TGCAGCGTTTTGGGCGGGGGACCCAAAAACATTCAGTACTTC; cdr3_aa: CSVLGGGPKNIQYF
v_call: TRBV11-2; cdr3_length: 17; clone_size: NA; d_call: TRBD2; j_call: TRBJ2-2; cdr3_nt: TGTGCCAGCAGCAAGGGCCTAATAGCGGGCAACACCGGGGAGCTGTTTTTT; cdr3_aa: CASSKGLIAGNTGELFF
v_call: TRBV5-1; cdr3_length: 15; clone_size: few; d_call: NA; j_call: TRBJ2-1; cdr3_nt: TGCGCCAGCAGCTTGGGATTAGCCTTCTACAATGAGCAGTTCTTC; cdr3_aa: CASSLGLAFYNEQFF
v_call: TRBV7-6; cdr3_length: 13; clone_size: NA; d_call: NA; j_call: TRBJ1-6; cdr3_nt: TGTGCCAGCAGCCCCACGCTTAATTCACCCCTCCACTTT; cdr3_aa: CASSPTLNSPLHF